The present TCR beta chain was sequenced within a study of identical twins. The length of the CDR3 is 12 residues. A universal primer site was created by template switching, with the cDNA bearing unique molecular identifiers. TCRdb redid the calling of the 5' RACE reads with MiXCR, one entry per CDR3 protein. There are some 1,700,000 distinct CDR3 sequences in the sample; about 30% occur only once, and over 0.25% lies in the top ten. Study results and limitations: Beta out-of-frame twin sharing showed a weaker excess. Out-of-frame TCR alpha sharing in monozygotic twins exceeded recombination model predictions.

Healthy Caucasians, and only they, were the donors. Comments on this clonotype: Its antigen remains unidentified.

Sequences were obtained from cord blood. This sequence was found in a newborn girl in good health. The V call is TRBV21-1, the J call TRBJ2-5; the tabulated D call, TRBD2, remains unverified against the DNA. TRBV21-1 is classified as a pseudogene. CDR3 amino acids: CASIPSGRLEYF. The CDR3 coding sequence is TGTGCCAGCATTCCTAGCGGGAGATTGGAGTACTTC.